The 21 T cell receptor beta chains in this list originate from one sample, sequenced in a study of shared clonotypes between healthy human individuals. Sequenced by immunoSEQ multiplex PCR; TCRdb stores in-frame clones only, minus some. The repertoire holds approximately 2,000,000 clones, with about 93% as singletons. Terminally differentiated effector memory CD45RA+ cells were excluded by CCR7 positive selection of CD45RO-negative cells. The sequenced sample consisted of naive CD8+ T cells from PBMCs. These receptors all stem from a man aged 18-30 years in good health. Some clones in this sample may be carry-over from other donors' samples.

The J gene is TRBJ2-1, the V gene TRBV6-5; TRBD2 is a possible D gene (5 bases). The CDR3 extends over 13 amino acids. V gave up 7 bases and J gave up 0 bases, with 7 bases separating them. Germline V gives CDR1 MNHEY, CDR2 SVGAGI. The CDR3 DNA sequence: TGTGCCAGCACGGGAAGCTCCTACAATGAGCAGTTCTTC. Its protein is CASTGSSYNEQFF.

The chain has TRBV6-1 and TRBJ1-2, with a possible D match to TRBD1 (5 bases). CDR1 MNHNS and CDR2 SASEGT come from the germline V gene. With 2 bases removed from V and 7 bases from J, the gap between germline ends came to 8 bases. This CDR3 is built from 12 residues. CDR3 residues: CASSEYGGGYTF. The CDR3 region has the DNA TGTGCCAGCAGTGAATACGGGGGTGGCTACACCTTC.

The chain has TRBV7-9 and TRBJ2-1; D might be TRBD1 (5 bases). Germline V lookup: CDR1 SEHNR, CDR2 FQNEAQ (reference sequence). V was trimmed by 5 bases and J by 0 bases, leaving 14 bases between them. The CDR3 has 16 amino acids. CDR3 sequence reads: CASSLSLGVSYNEQFF. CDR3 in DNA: TGTGCCAGCAGCCTTTCTTTAGGGGTCTCCTACAATGAGCAGTTCTTC.

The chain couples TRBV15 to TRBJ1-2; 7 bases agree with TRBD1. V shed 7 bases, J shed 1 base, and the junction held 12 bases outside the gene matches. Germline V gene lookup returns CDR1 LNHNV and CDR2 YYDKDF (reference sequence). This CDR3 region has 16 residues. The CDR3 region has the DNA TGTGCCACCAACCAGGGGCGGGGACAGTTTAACTATGGCTACACCTTC. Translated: CATNQGRGQFNYGYTF.

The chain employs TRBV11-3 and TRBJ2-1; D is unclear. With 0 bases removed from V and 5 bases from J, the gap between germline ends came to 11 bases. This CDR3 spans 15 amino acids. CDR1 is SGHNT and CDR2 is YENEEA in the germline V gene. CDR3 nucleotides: TGTGCCAGCAGCTTAGATGGCAGGAGAAACAATGAGCAGTTCTTC. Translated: CASSLDGRRNNEQFF. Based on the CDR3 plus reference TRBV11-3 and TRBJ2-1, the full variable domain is EAGVVQSPRYKIIEKKQPVAFWCNPISGHNTLYWYLQNLGQGPELLIRYENEEAVDDSQLPKDRFSAERLKGVDSTLKIQPAELGDSAVYLCASSLDGRRNNEQFFGPGTRLTVL.

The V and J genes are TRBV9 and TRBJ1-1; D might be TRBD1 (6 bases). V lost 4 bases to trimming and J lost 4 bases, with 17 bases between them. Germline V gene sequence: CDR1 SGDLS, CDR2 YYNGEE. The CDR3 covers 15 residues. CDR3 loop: CASSPEPGVPTEAFF. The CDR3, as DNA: TGTGCCAGCAGCCCCGAGCCAGGGGTCCCCACTGAAGCTTTCTTT.

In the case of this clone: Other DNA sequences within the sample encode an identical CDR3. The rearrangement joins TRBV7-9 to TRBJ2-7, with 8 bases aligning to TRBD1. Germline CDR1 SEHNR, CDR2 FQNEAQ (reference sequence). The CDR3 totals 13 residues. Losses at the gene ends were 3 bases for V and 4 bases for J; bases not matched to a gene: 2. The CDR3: CASSFQGAYEQYF. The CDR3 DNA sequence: TGTGCCAGCAGCTTCCAGGGGGCTTACGAGCAGTACTTC.

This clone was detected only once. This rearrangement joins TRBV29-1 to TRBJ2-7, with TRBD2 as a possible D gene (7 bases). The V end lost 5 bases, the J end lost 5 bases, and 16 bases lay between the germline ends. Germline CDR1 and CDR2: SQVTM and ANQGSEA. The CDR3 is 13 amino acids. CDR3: CSVRRGGGDEQYF. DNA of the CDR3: TGCAGCGTTCGGAGGGGGGGCGGGGACGAGCAGTACTTC.

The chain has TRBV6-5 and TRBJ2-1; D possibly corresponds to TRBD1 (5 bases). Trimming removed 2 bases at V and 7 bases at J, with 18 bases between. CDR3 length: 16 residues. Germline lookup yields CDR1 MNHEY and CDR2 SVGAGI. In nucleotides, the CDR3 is TGTGCCAGCAGTTACCTGTCGGGCAGGGAAGGAAATGAGCAGTTCTTC. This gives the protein CASSYLSGREGNEQFF.

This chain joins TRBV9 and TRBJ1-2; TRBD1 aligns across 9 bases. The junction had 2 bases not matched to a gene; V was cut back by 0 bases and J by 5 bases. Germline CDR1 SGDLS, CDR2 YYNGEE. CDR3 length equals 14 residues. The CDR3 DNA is TGTGCCAGCAGCGTAGCGGGGACAGGGTATGGCTACACCTTC. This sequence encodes CASSVAGTGYGYTF.

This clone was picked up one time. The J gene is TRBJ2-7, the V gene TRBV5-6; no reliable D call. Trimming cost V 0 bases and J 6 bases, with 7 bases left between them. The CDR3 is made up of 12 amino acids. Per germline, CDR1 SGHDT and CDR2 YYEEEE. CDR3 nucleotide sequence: TGTGCCAGCAGCTTGGATTCTGGCGAGCAGTACTTC. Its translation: CASSLDSGEQYF.

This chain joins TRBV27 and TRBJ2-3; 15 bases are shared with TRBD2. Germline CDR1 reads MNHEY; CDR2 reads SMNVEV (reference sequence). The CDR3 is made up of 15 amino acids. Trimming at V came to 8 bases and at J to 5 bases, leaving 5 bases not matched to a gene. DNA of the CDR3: TGTGCCAGCGAAGGACTAGCGGGGGGGATAGATACGCAGTATTTT. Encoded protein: CASEGLAGGIDTQYF.

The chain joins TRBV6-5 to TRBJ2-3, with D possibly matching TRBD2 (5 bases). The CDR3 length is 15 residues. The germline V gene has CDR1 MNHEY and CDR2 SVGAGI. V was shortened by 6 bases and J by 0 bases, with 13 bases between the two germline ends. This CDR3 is CASRMNDYSTDTQYF. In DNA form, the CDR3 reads TGTGCCAGCAGGATGAACGACTATAGCACAGATACGCAGTATTTT.

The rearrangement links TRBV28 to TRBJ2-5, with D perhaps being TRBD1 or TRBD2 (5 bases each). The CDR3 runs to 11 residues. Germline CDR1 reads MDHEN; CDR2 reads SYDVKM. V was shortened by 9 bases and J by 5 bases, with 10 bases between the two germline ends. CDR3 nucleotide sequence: TGTGCCAGTCAGGGAGAGGAGACCCAGTACTTC. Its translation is CASQGEETQYF.

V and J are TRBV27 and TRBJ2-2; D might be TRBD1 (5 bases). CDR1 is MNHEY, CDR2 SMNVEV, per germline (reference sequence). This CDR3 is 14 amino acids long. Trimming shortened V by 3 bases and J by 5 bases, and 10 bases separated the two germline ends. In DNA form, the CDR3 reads TGTGCCAGCAGTTTTTTCAGGGCGACCGGGGAGCTGTTTTTT. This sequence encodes CASSFFRATGELFF.

The CDR3 DNA follows: TGCGCCAGCAGCTCTGAGAGAGCCTGGTTCTTC. As protein: CASSSERAWFF. The V and J genes are TRBV5-1 and TRBJ2-1, with D unresolved. This CDR3 contains 11 residues. Germline V gene data show CDR1 as SGHRS and CDR2 as YFSETQ. Trimming removed 3 bases from V and 15 bases from J, with 13 bases in between.

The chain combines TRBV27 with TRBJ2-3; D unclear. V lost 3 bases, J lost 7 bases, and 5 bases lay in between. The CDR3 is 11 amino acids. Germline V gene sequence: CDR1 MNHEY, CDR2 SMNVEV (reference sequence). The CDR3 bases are TGTGCCAGCAGTTTTTTGAATACGCAGTATTTT. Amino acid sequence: CASSFLNTQYF.

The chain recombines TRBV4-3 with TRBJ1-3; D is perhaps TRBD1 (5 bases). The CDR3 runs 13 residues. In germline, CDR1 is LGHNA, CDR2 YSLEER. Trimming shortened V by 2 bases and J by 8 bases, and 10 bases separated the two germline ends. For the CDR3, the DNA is TGCGCCAGCAGCCAACGAGGACAACACACCATATATTTT. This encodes CASSQRGQHTIYF.

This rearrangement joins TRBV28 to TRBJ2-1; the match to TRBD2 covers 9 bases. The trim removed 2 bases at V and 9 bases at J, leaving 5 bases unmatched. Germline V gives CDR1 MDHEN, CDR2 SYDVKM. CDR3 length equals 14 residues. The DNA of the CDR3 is TGTGCCAGCAGTTTACTTCGCGGGAGGGCTGAGCAGTTCTTC. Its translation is CASSLLRGRAEQFF.

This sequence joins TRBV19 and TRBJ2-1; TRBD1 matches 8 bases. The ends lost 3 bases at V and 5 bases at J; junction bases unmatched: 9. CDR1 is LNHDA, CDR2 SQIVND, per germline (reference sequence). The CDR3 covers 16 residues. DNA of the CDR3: TGTGCCAGTAGTATTGAATGGACAGGGATAGACAATGAGCAGTTCTTC. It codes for CASSIEWTGIDNEQFF.

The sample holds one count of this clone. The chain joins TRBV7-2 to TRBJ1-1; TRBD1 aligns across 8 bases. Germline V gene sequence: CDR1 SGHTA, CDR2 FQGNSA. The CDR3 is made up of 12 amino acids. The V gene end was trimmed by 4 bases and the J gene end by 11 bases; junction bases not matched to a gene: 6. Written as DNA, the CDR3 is TGTGCCAGCAGCTCCGGATGGACAGGGGCTTTCTTT. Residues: CASSSGWTGAFF.